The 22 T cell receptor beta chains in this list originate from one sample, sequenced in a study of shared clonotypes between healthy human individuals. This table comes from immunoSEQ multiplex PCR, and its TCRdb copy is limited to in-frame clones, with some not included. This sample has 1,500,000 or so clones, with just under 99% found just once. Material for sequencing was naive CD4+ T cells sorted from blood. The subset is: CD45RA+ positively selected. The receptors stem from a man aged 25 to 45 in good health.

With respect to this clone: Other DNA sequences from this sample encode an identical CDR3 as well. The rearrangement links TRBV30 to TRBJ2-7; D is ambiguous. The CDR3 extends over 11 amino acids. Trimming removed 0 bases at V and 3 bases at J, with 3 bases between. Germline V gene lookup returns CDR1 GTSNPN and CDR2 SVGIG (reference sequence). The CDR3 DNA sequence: TGTGCCTGGAGTGTAGTCTACGAGCAGTACTTC. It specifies CAWSVVYEQYF.

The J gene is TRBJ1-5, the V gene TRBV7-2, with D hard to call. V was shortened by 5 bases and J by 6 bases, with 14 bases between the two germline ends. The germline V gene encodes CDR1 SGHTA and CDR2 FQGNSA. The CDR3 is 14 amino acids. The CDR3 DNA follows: TGTGCCAGCAGCCTCGGACGGTGGGCTCAGCCCCAGCATTTT. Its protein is CASSLGRWAQPQHF.

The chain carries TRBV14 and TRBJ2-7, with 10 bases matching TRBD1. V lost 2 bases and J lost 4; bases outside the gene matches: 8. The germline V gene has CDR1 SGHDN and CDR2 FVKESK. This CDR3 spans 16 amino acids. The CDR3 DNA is TGTGCCAGCAGCCAACCCGCCGGGACAGGGGCGTACGAGCAGTACTTC. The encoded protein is CASSQPAGTGAYEQYF.

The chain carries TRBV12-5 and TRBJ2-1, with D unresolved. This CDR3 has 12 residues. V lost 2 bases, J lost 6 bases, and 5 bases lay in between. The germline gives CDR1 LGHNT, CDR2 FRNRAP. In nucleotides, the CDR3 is TGTGCTAGTGGTTTGACCAGCAATGAGCAGTTCTTC. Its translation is CASGLTSNEQFF.

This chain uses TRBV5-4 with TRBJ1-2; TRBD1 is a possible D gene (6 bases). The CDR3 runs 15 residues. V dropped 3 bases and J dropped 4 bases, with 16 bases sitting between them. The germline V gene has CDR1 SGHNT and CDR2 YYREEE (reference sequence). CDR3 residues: CASSSQGWGFYGYTF. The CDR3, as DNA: TGTGCCAGCAGCTCTCAGGGGTGGGGGTTCTATGGCTACACCTTC.

The CDR3 loop reads CASSLRTGRDAGELFF. The CDR3 nucleotides are TGCGCCAGCAGCCTGAGGACAGGGAGGGACGCCGGGGAGCTGTTTTTT. The chain couples TRBV4-3 to TRBJ2-2, with a possible D match to TRBD1 (8 bases). The germline V and J ends were trimmed by 4 bases and 6 bases, with 18 bases remaining between them. This CDR3 comprises 16 residues. Germline values: CDR1 LGHNA, CDR2 YSLEER.

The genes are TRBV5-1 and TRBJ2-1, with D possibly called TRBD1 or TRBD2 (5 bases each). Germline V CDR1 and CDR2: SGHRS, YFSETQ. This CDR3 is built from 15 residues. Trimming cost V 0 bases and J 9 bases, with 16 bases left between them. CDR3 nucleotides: TGCGCCAGCAGCTTGGGAACGGGAAGGGGTGGTGAGCAGTTCTTC. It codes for CASSLGTGRGGEQFF.

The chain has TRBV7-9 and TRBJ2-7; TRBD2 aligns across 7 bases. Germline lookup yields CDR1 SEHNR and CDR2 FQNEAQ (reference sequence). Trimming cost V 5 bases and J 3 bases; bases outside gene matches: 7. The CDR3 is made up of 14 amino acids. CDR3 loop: CASSPSWGGYEQYF. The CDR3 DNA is TGTGCCAGCAGCCCCTCTTGGGGGGGCTACGAGCAGTACTTC.

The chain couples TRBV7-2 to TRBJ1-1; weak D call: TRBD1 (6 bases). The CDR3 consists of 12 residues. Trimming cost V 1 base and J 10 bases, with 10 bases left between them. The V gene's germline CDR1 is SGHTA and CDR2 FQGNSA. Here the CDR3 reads CASSLDREAAFF. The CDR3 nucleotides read TGTGCCAGCAGCTTAGACAGGGAGGCAGCTTTCTTT.

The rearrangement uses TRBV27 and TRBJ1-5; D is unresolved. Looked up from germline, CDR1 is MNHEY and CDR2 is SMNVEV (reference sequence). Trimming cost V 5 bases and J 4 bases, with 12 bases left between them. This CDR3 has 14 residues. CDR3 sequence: CASSPLGENQPQHF. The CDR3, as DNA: TGTGCCAGCAGTCCCCTCGGGGAAAATCAGCCCCAGCATTTT.

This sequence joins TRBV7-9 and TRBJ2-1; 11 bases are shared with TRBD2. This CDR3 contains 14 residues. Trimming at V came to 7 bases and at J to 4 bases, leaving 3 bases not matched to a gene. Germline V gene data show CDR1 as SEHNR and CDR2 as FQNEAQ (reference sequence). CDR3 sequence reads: CASTLAGGYNEQFF. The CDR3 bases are TGTGCCAGCACTCTAGCGGGAGGATACAATGAGCAGTTCTTC.

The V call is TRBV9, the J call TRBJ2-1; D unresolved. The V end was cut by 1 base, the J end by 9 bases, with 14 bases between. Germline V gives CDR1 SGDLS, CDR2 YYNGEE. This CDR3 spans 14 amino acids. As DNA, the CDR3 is TGTGCCAGCAGCGTACGGTCAGGATGGGGTGAGCAGTTCTTC. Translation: CASSVRSGWGEQFF.

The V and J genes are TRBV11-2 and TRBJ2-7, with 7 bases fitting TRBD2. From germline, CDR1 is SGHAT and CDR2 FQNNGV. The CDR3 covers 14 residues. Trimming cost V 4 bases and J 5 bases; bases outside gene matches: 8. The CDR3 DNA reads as TGTGCCAGCAGCTCGCGGGAGTTGTTCAACGAGCAGTACTTC. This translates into CASSSRELFNEQYF.

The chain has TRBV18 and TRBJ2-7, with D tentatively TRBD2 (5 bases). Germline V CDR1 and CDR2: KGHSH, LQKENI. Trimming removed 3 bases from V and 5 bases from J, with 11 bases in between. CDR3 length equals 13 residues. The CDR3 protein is CASSPESRDEQYF. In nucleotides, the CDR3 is TGTGCCAGCTCACCTGAATCGCGGGACGAGCAGTACTTC.

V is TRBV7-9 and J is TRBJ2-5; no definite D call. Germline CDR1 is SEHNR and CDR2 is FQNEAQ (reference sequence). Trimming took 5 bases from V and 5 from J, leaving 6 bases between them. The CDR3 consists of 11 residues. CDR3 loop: CASSGDETQYF. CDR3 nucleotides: TGTGCCAGCAGCGGAGATGAGACCCAGTACTTC.

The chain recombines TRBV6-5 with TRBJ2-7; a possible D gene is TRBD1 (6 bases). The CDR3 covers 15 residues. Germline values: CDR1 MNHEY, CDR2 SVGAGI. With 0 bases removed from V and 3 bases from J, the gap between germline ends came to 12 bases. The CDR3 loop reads CASSYSVGAGYEQYF. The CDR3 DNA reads TGTGCCAGCAGTTACTCGGTGGGGGCCGGCTACGAGCAGTACTTC.

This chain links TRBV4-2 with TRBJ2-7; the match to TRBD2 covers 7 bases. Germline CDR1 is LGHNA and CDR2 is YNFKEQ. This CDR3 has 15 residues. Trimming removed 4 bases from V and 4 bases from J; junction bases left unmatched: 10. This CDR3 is CASSLSGTKSYEQYF. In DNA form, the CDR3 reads TGTGCCAGCAGCCTATCCGGGACTAAATCATACGAGCAGTACTTC.

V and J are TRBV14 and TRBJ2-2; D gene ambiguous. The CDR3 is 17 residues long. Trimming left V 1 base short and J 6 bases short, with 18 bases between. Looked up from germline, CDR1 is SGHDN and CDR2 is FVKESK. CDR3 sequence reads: CASSQVVPTLFSGELFF. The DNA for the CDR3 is TGTGCCAGCAGCCAAGTGGTTCCAACACTATTCTCCGGGGAGCTGTTTTTT.

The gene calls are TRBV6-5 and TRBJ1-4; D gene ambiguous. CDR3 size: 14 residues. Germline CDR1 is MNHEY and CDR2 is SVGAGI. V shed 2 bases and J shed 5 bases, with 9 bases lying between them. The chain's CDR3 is CASSYGFLNEKLFF. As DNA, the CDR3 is TGTGCCAGCAGTTACGGCTTCCTCAATGAAAAACTGTTTTTT.

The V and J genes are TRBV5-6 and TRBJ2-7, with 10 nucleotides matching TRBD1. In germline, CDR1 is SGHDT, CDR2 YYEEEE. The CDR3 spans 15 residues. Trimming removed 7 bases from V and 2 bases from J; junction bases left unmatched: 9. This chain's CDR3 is CASSRRGTGAYEQYF. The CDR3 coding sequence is TGTGCCAGCTCCCGAAGGGGGACAGGGGCCTACGAGCAGTACTTC.

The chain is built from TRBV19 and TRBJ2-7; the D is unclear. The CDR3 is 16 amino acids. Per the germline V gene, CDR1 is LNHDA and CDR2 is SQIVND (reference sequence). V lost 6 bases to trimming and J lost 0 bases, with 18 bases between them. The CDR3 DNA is TGTGCCAGTAGGAGGTCTTCAGACCCAAGCTCCTACGAGCAGTACTTC. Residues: CASRRSSDPSSYEQYF.

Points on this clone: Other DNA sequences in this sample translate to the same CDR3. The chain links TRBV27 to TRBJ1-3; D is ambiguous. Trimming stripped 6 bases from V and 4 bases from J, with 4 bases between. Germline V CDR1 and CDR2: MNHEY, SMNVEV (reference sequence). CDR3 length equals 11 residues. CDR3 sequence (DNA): TGTGCCAGCAGAGCCGGAAACACCATATATTTT. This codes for CASRAGNTIYF.